One T cell receptor (beta chain) is described in this entry. What it binds is unknown. The data originate from a study of CD8+CD57+ T cells in acquired aplastic anemia. Findings of the study overall: Patient and control CD8+ Simpson's diversity was not significantly different.

Germline CDR1 reads MRHNA; CDR2 reads SNTAGT. The CDR3 spans 16 residues. Losses at the gene ends were 4 bases for V and 2 bases for J; bases not matched to a gene: 5. CDR3 and TCR beta VDJ profiling relied on genomic DNA as the template. Via MiXCR, TCRdb re-called the reads, giving one row per CDR3 protein. The sample consists of over 150,000 distinct CDR3 sequences, roughly 65% of them appearing once. Whoever was chosen for sequencing had shown CD8+CD57+ cell expansion by flow cytometry. A severe acquired aplastic anemia diagnosis applied to all patients. The sample taken for sequencing was sorted CD4+, CD8+, or CD8+CD57+ T cells (not recorded which) from PBMCs. The J gene is TRBJ2-1, the V gene TRBV6-4, with 10 bases matching TRBD2. The TCR comes from a human donor with aplastic anemia. Here the CDR3 DNA reads TGTGCCAGCAGTGGCGATAGCGGGGGGCCCTACAATGAGCAGTTCTTC. It codes for CASSGDSGGPYNEQFF.